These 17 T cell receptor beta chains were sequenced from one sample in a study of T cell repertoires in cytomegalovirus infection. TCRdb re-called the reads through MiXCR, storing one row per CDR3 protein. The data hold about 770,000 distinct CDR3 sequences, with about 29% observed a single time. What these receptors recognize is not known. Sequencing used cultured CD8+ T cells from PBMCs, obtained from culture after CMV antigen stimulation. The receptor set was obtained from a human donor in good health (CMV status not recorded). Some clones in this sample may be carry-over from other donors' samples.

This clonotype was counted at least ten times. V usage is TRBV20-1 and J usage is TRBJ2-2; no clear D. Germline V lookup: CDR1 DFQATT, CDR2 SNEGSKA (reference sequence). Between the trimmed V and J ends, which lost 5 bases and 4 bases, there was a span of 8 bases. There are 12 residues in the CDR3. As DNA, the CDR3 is TGCAGTGCTGACACTCGCACCGGGGAGCTGTTTTTT. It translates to CSADTRTGELFF.

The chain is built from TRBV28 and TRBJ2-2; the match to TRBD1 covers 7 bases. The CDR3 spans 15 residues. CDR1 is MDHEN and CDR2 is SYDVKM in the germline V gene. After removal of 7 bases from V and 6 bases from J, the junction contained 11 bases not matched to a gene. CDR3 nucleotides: TGTGCCAGCACCCCCAACAGGGGTCGCGCCGGGGAGCTGTTTTTT. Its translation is CASTPNRGRAGELFF.

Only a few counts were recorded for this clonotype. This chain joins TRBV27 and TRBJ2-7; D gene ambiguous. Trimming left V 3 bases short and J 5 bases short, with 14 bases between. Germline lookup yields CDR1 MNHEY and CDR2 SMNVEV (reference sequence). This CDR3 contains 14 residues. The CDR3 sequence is CASSFTPDRHEQYF. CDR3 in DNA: TGTGCCAGCAGTTTTACCCCGGATCGTCACGAGCAGTACTTC.

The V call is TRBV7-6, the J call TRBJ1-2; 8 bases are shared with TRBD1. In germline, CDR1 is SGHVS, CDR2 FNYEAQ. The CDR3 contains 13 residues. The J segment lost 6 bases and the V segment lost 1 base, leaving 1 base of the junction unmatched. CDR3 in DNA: TGTGCCAGCAGCTTAGACAGGGGGGATGGCTACACCTTC. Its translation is CASSLDRGDGYTF.

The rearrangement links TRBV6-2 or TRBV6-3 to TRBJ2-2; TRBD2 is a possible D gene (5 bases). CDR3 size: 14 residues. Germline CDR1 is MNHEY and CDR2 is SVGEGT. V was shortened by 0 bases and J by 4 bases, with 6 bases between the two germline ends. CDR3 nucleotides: TGTGCCAGCAGTTACTCGGGGAGCACCGGGGAGCTGTTTTTT. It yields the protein CASSYSGSTGELFF.

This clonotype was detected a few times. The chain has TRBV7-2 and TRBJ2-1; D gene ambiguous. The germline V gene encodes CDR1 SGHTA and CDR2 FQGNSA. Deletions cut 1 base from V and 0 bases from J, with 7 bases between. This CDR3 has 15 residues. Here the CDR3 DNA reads TGTGCCAGCAGCTTAGGCACCTACTCCTACAATGAGCAGTTCTTC. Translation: CASSLGTYSYNEQFF.

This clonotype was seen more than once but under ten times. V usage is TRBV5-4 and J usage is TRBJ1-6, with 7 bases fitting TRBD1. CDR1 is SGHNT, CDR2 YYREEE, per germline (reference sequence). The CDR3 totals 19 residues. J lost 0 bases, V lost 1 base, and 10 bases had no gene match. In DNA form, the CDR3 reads TGTGCCAGCAGCTTGTTTGGCGCGGACAGGTCCTCCTATAATTCACCCCTCCACTTT. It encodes CASSLFGADRSSYNSPLHF.

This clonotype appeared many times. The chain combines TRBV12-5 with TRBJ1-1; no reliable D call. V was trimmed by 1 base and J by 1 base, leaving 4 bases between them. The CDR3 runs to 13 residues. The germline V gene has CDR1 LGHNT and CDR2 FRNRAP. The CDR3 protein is CASGLGGNTEAFF. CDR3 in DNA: TGTGCTAGTGGTTTGGGCGGGAACACTGAAGCTTTCTTT.

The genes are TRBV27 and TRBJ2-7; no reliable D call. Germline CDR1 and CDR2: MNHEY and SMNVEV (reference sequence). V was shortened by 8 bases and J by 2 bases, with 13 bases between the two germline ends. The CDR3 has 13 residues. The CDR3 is CASSHSGPYEQYF. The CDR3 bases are TGTGCCAGCTCCCACTCTGGGCCCTACGAGCAGTACTTC.

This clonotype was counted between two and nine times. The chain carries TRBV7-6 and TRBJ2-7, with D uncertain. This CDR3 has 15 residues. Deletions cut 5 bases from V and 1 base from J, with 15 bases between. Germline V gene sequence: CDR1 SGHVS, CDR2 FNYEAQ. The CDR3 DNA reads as TGTGCCAGCAGCACACCTCCTTTGGGTTCCTACGAGCAGTACTTC. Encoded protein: CASSTPPLGSYEQYF.

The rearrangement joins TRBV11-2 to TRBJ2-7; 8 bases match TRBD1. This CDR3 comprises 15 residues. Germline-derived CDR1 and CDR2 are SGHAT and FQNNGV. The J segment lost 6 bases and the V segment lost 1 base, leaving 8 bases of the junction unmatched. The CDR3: CASSLGAGGQLEQYV. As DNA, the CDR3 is TGTGCCAGCAGCTTAGGGGCAGGGGGCCAACTCGAGCAGTACGTC.

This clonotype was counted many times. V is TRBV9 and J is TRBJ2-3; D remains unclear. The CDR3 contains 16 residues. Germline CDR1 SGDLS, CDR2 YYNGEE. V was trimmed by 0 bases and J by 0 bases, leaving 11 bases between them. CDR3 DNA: TGTGCCAGCAGCGTAGACTTGGGATCTAGCACAGATACGCAGTATTTT. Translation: CASSVDLGSSTDTQYF.

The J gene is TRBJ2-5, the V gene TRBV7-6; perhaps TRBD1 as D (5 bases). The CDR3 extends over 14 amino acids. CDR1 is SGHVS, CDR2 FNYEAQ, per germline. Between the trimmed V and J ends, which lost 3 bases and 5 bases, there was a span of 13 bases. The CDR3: CASSFTQVDETQYF. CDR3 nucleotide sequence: TGTGCCAGCAGCTTTACACAGGTGGACGAGACCCAGTACTTC.

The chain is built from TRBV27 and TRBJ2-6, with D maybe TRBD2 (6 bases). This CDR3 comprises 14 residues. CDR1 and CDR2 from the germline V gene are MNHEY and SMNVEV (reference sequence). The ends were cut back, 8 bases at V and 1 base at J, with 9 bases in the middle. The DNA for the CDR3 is TGTGCCAGCGCCGGGGGATCTGGGGCCAACGTCCTGACTTTC. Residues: CASAGGSGANVLTF. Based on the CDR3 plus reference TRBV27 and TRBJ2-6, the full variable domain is EAQVTQNPRYLITVTGKKLTVTCSQNMNHEYMSWYRQDPGLGLRQIYYSMNVEVTDKGDVPEGYKVSRKEKRNFPLILESPSPNQTSLYFCASAGGSGANVLTFGAGSRLTVL.

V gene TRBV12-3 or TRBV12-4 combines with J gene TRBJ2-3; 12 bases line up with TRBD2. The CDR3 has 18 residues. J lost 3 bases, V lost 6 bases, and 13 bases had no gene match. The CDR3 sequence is CASSSQTSGGPLTDTQYF. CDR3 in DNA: TGTGCCAGCAGCTCTCAAACTAGCGGGGGGCCTTTGACAGATACGCAGTATTTT.

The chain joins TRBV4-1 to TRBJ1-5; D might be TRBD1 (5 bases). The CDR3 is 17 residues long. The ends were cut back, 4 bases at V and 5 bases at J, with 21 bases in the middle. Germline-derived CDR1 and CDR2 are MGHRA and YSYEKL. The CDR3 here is CASSPYGTGGTYQPQHF. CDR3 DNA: TGCGCCAGCAGCCCCTATGGTACGGGGGGGACCTATCAGCCCCAGCATTTT.

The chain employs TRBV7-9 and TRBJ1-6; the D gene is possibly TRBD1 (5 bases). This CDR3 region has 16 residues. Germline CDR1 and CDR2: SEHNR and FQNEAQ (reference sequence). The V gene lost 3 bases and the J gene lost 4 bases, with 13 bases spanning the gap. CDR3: CASSFPGTGYNSPLHF. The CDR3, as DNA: TGTGCCAGCAGCTTTCCCGGGACTGGATATAATTCACCCCTCCACTTT.